These 10 T cell receptor beta chains originate from one sample sequenced in a study of shared clonotypes between healthy human individuals. Method: immunoSEQ multiplex PCR; TCRdb's copy keeps in-frame clones and lacks some. The table includes over a million clones, 96% detected once. Sequences were obtained from naive CD4+ T cells sorted from blood. Regarding subset: CD45RA+ positively selected. These receptor sequences come from a man under 40 in good health.

V is TRBV5-1 and J is TRBJ2-4, with D tentatively TRBD1 (5 bases). Between the trimmed V and J ends, which lost 0 bases and 0 bases, there was a span of 10 bases. The CDR3 runs 16 residues. The V gene's germline CDR1 is SGHRS and CDR2 YFSETQ. CDR3 sequence: CASSLEVRAAKNIQYF. CDR3 DNA sequence: TGCGCCAGCAGCTTGGAGGTCAGGGCAGCCAAAAACATTCAGTACTTC.

The J gene is TRBJ2-7, the V gene TRBV27; D unclear. The CDR3 runs to 13 residues. Trimming left V 5 bases short and J 4 bases short, with 12 bases between. CDR1 is MNHEY and CDR2 is SMNVEV in the germline V gene (reference sequence). The CDR3 region is CASSPTVGYEQYF. CDR3 coding DNA: TGTGCCAGCAGTCCGACGGTAGGGTACGAGCAGTACTTC.

V is TRBV2 and J is TRBJ2-7, with D perhaps TRBD1 or TRBD2 (7 bases each). The CDR3 has 13 amino acids. CDR1 and CDR2 (germline): SNHLY, FYNNEI. V shed 9 bases and J shed 6 bases, with 18 bases lying between them. CDR3 nucleotides: TGTGCCAGTCGGCAGGGGGGGAGTTTCGAGCAGTACTTC. Amino acids: CASRQGGSFEQYF.

On this clone: Distinct nucleotide sequences in the sample also encode this CDR3. In nucleotides, the CDR3 is TGTGCCAGTAGGAGGAACACTGAAGCTTTCTTT. As protein: CASRRNTEAFF. The gene calls are TRBV19 and TRBJ1-1; D is undetermined. This CDR3 has 11 amino acids. The V end was cut by 6 bases, the J end by 1 base, with 3 bases between. Germline V gene lookup returns CDR1 LNHDA and CDR2 SQIVND (reference sequence).

V and J are TRBV5-4 and TRBJ2-5; D uncertain. The CDR3 loop spans 15 amino acids. Germline lookup yields CDR1 SGHNT and CDR2 YYREEE (reference sequence). Trimming took off 0 bases at V and 4 bases at J, with 13 bases between the two ends. The CDR3 region is CASSLEAVWGETQYF. The CDR3 region has the DNA TGTGCCAGCAGCTTGGAAGCAGTGTGGGGAGAGACCCAGTACTTC.

The rearrangement links TRBV12-2 to TRBJ1-1; the DNA was not compared with TRBD1, the D call given in the table. TRBV12-2 is a listed pseudogene. CDR3 length: 17 amino acids. The CDR3 sequence: CASRSNLSKGADTEAFF. In nucleotides, the CDR3 is TGTGCAAGTCGCTCCAACTTGTCAAAGGGGGCCGACACTGAAGCTTTCTTT.

The chain combines TRBV5-1 with TRBJ2-3; 11 positions agree with TRBD1. In germline, CDR1 is SGHRS, CDR2 YFSETQ. V lost 3 bases, J lost 2 bases, and 2 bases stayed unmatched. The CDR3 is 15 residues long. The CDR3 nucleotides are TGCGCCAGCAGCTCGGACAGGGGGCCCACAGATACGCAGTATTTT. It specifies CASSSDRGPTDTQYF.

CDR3: CASSSGLAGGPEKETQYF. CDR3 DNA: TGCGCCAGCAGCTCGGGACTAGCGGGAGGGCCGGAGAAGGAGACCCAGTACTTC. The J gene is TRBJ2-5, the V gene TRBV5-1, with TRBD2 matching 16 bases. The CDR3 is 18 amino acids. Trimming removed 3 bases from V and 5 bases from J; junction bases left unmatched: 10. Germline loops: CDR1 SGHRS, CDR2 YFSETQ.

The chain uses TRBV18 and TRBJ2-1, with D perhaps TRBD1 (5 bases). CDR3 length: 12 amino acids. The V gene lost 4 bases and the J gene lost 10 bases, with 11 bases spanning the gap. The V gene's germline CDR1 is KGHSH and CDR2 LQKENI. CDR3 protein: CASSRGSSEQFF. In nucleotides, the CDR3 is TGTGCCAGCTCACGGGGCAGCTCAGAGCAGTTCTTC.

The rearrangement joins TRBV5-4 to TRBJ1-1, with 8 bases fitting TRBD1. The CDR3 consists of 15 residues. J gave up 8 bases and V 0 bases, and 9 bases lay outside the gene matches. The germline V gene encodes CDR1 SGHNT and CDR2 YYREEE (reference sequence). The CDR3: CASSLAGGHLPEAFF. CDR3 in DNA: TGTGCCAGCAGCTTGGCAGGGGGCCACCTGCCAGAAGCTTTCTTT. The full variable domain, completed using reference TRBV5-4 and TRBJ1-1, is ETGVTQSPTHLIKTRGQQVTLRCSSQSGHNTVSWYQQALGQGPQFIFQYYREEENGRGNFPPRFSGLQFPNYSSELNVNALELDDSALYLCASSLAGGHLPEAFFGQGTRLTVV.